This T cell receptor (beta chain) was documented in a study of T-cell reconstitution after alpha-beta-depleted transplantation in children. As for this clonotype: Antigen specificity is unknown.

The TCRbeta library incorporated unique molecular identifiers. TCRdb independently ran MiXCR on the PCR reads; one entry per CDR3 protein. The sample holds just under 350,000 distinct CDR3 sequences, about 17% seen once. The CDR3 contains 15 residues. Trimming cost V 1 base and J 0 bases, with 7 bases left between them. Overall study findings and caveats: Surviving recipient T cells and thymic progenitors produced the high day-60 TCRbeta diversity seen in some patients. When one year had passed after transplant, most T-cell counts and diversity came from newly produced T cells. Several hundred expanded graft clones reportedly were the source of alpha-beta T cells about two months after transplant.

The receptor's source is a male patient between 2 and 10 years old who had a stem cell transplant for acute lymphoblastic leukemia, so the T cells may come from the graft donor. Specimen: PBMCs, mostly from graft donor cells, collected 360 days after TCRalphabeta/CD19-depleted stem cell transplant. The chain joins TRBV12-3 or TRBV12-4 to TRBJ2-1; no reliable D call. CDR3 sequence reads: CASSLVRSSYNEQFF. DNA for the CDR3: TGTGCCAGCAGTTTAGTAAGGAGCTCCTACAATGAGCAGTTCTTC.